The 13 T cell receptor beta chains reported below all come from one sample, sequenced in a study of control samples from healthy donors and cancer patients. TCRdb's table, derived via immunoSEQ multiplex PCR, lists solely in-frame clones and lacks some. This sample has 150,000 or so clones, with 85% to 95% found just once. Sequencing was performed on blood. The receptor set was obtained from a man between 45 and 60 years old in good health.

The genes are TRBV28 and TRBJ1-2; 9 bases map to TRBD1. J was trimmed by 5 bases and V by 6 bases; bases with no gene match: 7. The CDR3 covers 14 residues. Germline assignment: CDR1 MDHEN and CDR2 SYDVKM. The CDR3 spells CASSKTGGGYGYTF. The CDR3 coding sequence is TGTGCCAGCAGCAAAACAGGGGGCGGATATGGCTACACCTTC.

The rearrangement uses TRBV15 and TRBJ2-7; D is uncertain. Per germline, CDR1 LNHNV and CDR2 YYDKDF (reference sequence). This CDR3 has 15 amino acids. Between the trimmed V and J ends, which lost 0 bases and 3 bases, there was a span of 12 bases. The CDR3 is CATSRDGGAYYEQYF. The CDR3 DNA follows: TGTGCCACCAGCAGAGATGGTGGAGCCTACTACGAGCAGTACTTC.

The V and J genes are TRBV5-1 and TRBJ2-1, with D possibly being TRBD1 (5 bases). In germline, CDR1 is SGHRS, CDR2 YFSETQ. This CDR3 spans 15 amino acids. V shed 0 bases and J shed 6 bases, with 13 bases lying between them. The CDR3 reads CASSLEAQGRNEQFF. CDR3 bases: TGCGCCAGCAGCTTGGAGGCGCAGGGTCGCAATGAGCAGTTCTTC.

The J gene is TRBJ2-3, the V gene TRBV9; the match to TRBD2 covers 11 bases. V gave up 4 bases and J gave up 4 bases; unmatched junction bases: 2. Germline CDR1 and CDR2: SGDLS and YYNGEE. The CDR3 contains 14 residues. In DNA, the CDR3 is TGTGCCAGCAGCCTTAGCGGGAGGGCAGATACGCAGTATTTT. Amino acids: CASSLSGRADTQYF.

The genes are TRBV5-1 and TRBJ2-1; the match to TRBD2 covers 12 bases. Losses at the gene ends were 0 bases for V and 7 bases for J; bases not matched to a gene: 5. Germline V gives CDR1 SGHRS, CDR2 YFSETQ. The CDR3 sequence is 16 residues long. This chain's CDR3 is CASSLAPGTSGNEQFF. In DNA form, the CDR3 reads TGCGCCAGCAGCTTGGCACCCGGGACTAGCGGGAATGAGCAGTTCTTC. Combining the CDR3 with reference TRBV5-1 and TRBJ2-1 gives the whole variable domain KAGVTQTPRYLIKTRGQQVTLSCSPISGHRSVSWYQQTPGQGLQFLFEYFSETQRNKGNFPGRFSGRQFSNSRSEMNVSTLELGDSALYLCASSLAPGTSGNEQFFGPGTRLTVL.

The chain carries TRBV5-6 and TRBJ2-3; D may be TRBD2 (6 bases). V was shortened by 6 bases and J by 2 bases, with 13 bases between the two germline ends. This CDR3 comprises 14 residues. In germline, CDR1 is SGHDT, CDR2 YYEEEE. The DNA for the CDR3 is TGTGCCAGCACCCTGGGCGGGATCACAGATACGCAGTATTTT. Translated: CASTLGGITDTQYF.

The chain joins TRBV3-1 (or the pseudogene TRBV3-2) to TRBJ2-2; 10 nucleotides line up with TRBD1. Losses at the gene ends were 4 bases for V and 7 bases for J; bases not matched to a gene: 12. Germline-derived CDR1 and CDR2 are LGHDT and YNNKEL (reference sequence). The CDR3 runs 17 residues. The chain's CDR3 is CASSPLLDRGLGGELFF. CDR3 DNA sequence: TGTGCCAGCAGCCCCCTCCTCGACAGGGGGCTCGGCGGGGAGCTGTTTTTT.

The chain employs TRBV10-3 and TRBJ1-2; D not resolved. V lost 6 bases to trimming and J lost 0 bases, with 11 bases between them. Germline assignment: CDR1 ENHRY and CDR2 SYGVKD. There are 14 residues in the CDR3. CDR3 DNA sequence: TGTGCCATCAGGCCCGGGGTGGCTAACTATGGCTACACCTTC. Translation: CAIRPGVANYGYTF.

V usage is TRBV7-9 and J usage is TRBJ1-1; D gene ambiguous. The germline V gene encodes CDR1 SEHNR and CDR2 FQNEAQ (reference sequence). The CDR3 contains 14 residues. With 2 bases removed from V and 1 base from J, the gap between germline ends came to 8 bases. The CDR3 nucleotides are TGTGCCAGCAGCTTACCGCCGCCGAACACTGAAGCTTTCTTT. This sequence encodes CASSLPPPNTEAFF.

The chain joins TRBV6-1 to TRBJ1-5; D is unresolved. In germline, CDR1 is MNHNS, CDR2 SASEGT. The CDR3 length is 17 residues. The V and J ends lost 3 bases and 2 bases respectively, with 17 bases between them. In DNA form, the CDR3 reads TGTGCCAGCAGTGAGAATGGACCGACAATTGGCAATCAGCCCCAGCATTTT. Protein: CASSENGPTIGNQPQHF.

In its sample, this clone was seen once. The V and J genes are TRBV3-1 (or the pseudogene TRBV3-2) and TRBJ2-5; D might be TRBD2 (7 bases). Per the germline V gene, CDR1 is LGHDT and CDR2 is YNNKEL (reference sequence). With 1 base removed from V and 4 bases from J, the gap between germline ends came to 19 bases. This CDR3 comprises 17 residues. The CDR3 bases are TGTGCCAGCAGCCAAGTGGGAGGGGGGAAAATAAGAGAGACCCAGTACTTC. Translating gives CASSQVGGGKIRETQYF.

This clone was picked up a small number of times. The chain has TRBV9 and TRBJ1-5, with 8 bases that match TRBD1. The germline CDR1 and CDR2 sequences are SGDLS and YYNGEE. The CDR3 spans 15 residues. The V gene end was trimmed by 4 bases and the J gene end by 4 bases; junction bases not matched to a gene: 7. Here the CDR3 DNA reads TGTGCCAGCAGCCCCCGGACAGGGATAAATCAGCCCCAGCATTTT. This codes for CASSPRTGINQPQHF.

CDR3 nucleotide sequence: TGCAGCGTTGGGGACAGAGTAATGAAAAACATTCAGTACTTC. It codes for CSVGDRVMKNIQYF. The gene calls are TRBV29-1 and TRBJ2-4, with 7 bases fitting TRBD1. Germline CDR1 is SQVTM and CDR2 is ANQGSEA. The junction had 7 bases not matched to a gene; V was cut back by 4 bases and J by 4 bases. The CDR3 totals 14 residues.